This is a list of T cell receptor beta chains from one sample in a study of shared clonotypes between healthy human individuals. Method: immunoSEQ multiplex PCR; TCRdb's copy keeps in-frame clones and lacks some. The repertoire holds 2 million to 2.5 million clones, with 95% as singletons. The sample consisted of naive CD4+ T cells sorted from blood. The source is a young man in good health. CDR3s leave out the opening cysteine and the closing phenylalanine or tryptophan. Size values are once, few and many counts, or a class for expanded clones, and some rows have none.

v_call,cdr3_length,clone_size,j_call,cdr3_aa
TRBV10-2,14,-,TRBJ1-2,ASSESSWEQRYGYT
TRBV11-3,11,-,TRBJ2-1,ASSPGLFNEQF
TRBV2,12,once,TRBJ2-3,ASSETSARDTQY
TRBV10-3,13,-,TRBJ2-5,AISEGTDKKETQY
TRBV25-1,12,-,TRBJ2-7,ARIPGQGSYEQY
TRBV2,13,few,TRBJ2-2,ASSAGTGLSGELF
TRBV5-1,9,once,TRBJ1-1,ASSLDTEAF
TRBV6-5,14,-,TRBJ2-5,ASSSWTSGGKETQY
TRBV30,13,-,TRBJ1-6,AWSDGTGLRTPLH
TRBV25-1,12,-,TRBJ1-6,ASEGQGPNSPLH
TRBV5-1,13,-,TRBJ2-7,ASSRRASGDYEQY
TRBV5-4,11,-,TRBJ1-3,ASSLGTGNTIY
TRBV6-5,9,-,TRBJ2-5,ASSSEETQY
TRBV7-2,14,-,TRBJ2-3,ASSSQKAGQSDTQY
TRBV5-3,13,-,TRBJ2-7,ARSLTSGPSYEQY
TRBV25-1,12,-,TRBJ2-2,ASSESRNTGELF
TRBV7-9,12,-,TRBJ1-5,ASSTGGLIQPQH
TRBV10-3,11,-,TRBJ1-2,ATLDSGIRGYT
TRBV21-1,13,-,TRBJ2-2,ASSYSFGDTGELF
TRBV5-1,12,-,TRBJ2-7,ASSPSGSAYEQY
TRBV9,11,-,TRBJ2-1,ASSVAGINEQF
TRBV19,13,-,TRBJ1-3,ASSEQGHSGNTIY